The source of this T cell receptor beta chain is a study of neoadjuvant anti-PD-1 for oral cavity cancer. Whole-study context: Nivolumab at 3 mg/kg was mostly given biweekly, three to four doses, pre-surgery.

Concerning this clone itself: Its antigen is unidentified.

PBMC libraries mostly used roughly 480 ng of input genomic DNA, with six replicates per sample. Sequencing was performed with immunoSEQ multiplex PCR; in TCRdb, only in-frame clones are kept and a portion is missing. Of about 14,000 clones in the sample, about 61% were seen once. No culture or expansion preceded analysis of these blood cells. Study-wide findings and caveats: Pretreatment Treg/Th17 ratio correlated inversely with post-treatment tumor clonality.

The CDR3 is made up of 16 amino acids. The germline gives CDR1 SGHNT, CDR2 YYREEE (reference sequence). The ends were cut back, 2 bases at V and 4 bases at J, with 15 bases in the middle. Here the sequenced sample was PBMCs, taken before nivolumab (anti-PD-1) treatment. The chain couples TRBV5-4 to TRBJ2-2; tentative D call: TRBD1 (6 bases). The clonotype originates from a person aged 35-79 years with oral cavity squamous cell carcinoma. The CDR3: CASSFFQQGATGELFF. The CDR3 region has the DNA TGTGCCAGCAGCTTCTTCCAACAGGGTGCCACCGGGGAGCTGTTTTTT.